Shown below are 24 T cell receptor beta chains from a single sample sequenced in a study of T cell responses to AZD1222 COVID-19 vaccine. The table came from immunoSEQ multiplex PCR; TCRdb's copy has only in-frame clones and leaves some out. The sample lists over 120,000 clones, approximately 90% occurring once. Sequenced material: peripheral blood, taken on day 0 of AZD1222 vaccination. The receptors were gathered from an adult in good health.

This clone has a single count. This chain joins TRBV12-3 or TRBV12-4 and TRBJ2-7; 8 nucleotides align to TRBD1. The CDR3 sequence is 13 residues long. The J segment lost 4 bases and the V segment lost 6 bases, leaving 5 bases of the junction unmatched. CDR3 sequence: CASRGQGLYEQYF. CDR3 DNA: TGTGCCAGCAGAGGACAGGGTTTGTACGAGCAGTACTTC.

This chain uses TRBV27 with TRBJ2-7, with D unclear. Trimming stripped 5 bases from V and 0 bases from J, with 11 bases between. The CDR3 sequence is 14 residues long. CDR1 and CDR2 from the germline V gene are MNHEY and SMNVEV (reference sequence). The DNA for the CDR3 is TGTGCCAGCAGTCCACGATACAGCTCCTACGAGCAGTACTTC. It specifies CASSPRYSSYEQYF.

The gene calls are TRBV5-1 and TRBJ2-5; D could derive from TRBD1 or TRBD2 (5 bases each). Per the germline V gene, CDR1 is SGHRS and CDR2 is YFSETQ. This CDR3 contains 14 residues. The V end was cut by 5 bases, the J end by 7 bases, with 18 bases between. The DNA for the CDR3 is TGCGCCAGCAGTCCCGGGGCCGATCAGCGGACCCAGTACTTC. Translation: CASSPGADQRTQYF.

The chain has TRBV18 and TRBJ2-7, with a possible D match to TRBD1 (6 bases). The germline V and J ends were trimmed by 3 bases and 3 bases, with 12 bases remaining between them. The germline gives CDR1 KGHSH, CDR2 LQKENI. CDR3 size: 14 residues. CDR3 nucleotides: TGTGCCAGCTCACCTGGTGGGACACACTACGAGCAGTACTTC. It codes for CASSPGGTHYEQYF.

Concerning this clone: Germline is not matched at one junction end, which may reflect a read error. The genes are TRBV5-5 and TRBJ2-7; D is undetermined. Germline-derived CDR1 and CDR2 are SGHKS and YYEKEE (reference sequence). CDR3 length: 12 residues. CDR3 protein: CASSFSSHEQYF. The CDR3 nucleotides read TGTGCCAGCAGCTTCTCCTCCCACGAGCAGTACTTC.

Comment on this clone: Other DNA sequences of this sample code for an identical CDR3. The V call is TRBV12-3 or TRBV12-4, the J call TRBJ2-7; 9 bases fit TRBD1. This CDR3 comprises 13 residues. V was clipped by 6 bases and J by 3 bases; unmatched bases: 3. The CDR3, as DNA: TGTGCCAGCAGCCCGGGACAGGGCTACGAGCAGTACTTC. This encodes CASSPGQGYEQYF.

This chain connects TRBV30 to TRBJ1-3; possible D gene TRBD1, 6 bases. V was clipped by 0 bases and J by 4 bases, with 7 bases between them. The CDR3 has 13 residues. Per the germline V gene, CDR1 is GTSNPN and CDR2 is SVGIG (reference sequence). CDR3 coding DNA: TGTGCCTGGAGTGTTGACAGGGGAAACACCATATATTTT. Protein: CAWSVDRGNTIYF. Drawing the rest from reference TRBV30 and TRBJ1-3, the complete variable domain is SQTIHQWPATLVQPVGSPLSLECTVEGTSNPNLYWYRQAAGRGLQLLFYSVGIGQISSEVPQNLSASRPQDRQFILSSKKLLLSDSGFYLCAWSVDRGNTIYFGEGSWLTVV.

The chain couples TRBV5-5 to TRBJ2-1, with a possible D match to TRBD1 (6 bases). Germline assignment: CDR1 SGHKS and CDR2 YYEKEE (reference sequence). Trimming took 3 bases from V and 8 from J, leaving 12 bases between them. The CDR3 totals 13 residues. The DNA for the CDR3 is TGTGCCAGCAGCTACCCGCAGGGGTATGAGCAGTTCTTC. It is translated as CASSYPQGYEQFF.

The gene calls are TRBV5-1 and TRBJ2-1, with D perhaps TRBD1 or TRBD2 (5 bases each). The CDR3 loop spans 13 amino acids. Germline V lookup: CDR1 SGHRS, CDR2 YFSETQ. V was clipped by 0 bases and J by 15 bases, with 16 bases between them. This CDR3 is CASSLGSRDRTFF. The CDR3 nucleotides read TGCGCCAGCAGCTTGGGCTCACGGGACCGAACGTTCTTC.

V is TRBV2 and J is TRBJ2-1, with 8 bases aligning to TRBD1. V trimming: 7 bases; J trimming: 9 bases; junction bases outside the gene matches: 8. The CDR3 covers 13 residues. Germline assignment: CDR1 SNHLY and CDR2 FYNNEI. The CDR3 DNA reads TGTGCCAGCAACGGACAGGGTGAGGGTGAGCAGTTCTTC. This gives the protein CASNGQGEGEQFF. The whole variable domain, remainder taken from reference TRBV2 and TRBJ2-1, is EPEVTQTPSHQVTQMGQEVILRCVPISNHLYFYWYRQILGQKVEFLVSFYNNEISEKSEIFDDQFSVERPDGSNFTLKIRSTKLEDSAMYFCASNGQGEGEQFFGPGTRLTVL.

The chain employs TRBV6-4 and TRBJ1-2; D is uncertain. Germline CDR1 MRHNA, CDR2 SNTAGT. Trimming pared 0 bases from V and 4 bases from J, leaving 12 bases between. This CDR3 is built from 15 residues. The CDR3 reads CASSDSGGLPYGYTF. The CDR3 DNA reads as TGTGCCAGCAGTGACTCTGGCGGACTCCCCTATGGCTACACCTTC.

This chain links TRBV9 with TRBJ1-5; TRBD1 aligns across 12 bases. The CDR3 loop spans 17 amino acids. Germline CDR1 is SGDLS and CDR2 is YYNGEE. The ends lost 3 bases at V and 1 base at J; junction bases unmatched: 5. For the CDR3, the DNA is TGTGCCAGCAGCGAGGGACAGGGGGCGTTGAGCAATCAGCCCCAGCATTTT. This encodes CASSEGQGALSNQPQHF.

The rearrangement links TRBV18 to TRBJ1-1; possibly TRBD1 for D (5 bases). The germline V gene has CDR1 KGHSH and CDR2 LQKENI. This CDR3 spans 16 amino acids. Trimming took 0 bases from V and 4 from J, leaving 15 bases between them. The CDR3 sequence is CASSPPGLYGGTEAFF. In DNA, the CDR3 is TGTGCCAGCTCACCACCGGGTCTTTACGGGGGCACTGAAGCTTTCTTT.

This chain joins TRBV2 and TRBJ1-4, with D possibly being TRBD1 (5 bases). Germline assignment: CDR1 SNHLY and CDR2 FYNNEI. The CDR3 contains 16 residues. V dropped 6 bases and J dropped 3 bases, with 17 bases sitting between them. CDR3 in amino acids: CASREKGYVANEKLFF. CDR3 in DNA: TGTGCCAGCAGGGAAAAGGGGTACGTGGCTAATGAAAAACTGTTTTTT.

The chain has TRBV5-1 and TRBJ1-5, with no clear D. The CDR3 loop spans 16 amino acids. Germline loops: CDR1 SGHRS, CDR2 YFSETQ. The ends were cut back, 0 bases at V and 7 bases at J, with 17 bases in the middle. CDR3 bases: TGCGCCAGCAGCTTGGGTACAGACTATCAATACCAGCCCCAGCATTTT. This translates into CASSLGTDYQYQPQHF.

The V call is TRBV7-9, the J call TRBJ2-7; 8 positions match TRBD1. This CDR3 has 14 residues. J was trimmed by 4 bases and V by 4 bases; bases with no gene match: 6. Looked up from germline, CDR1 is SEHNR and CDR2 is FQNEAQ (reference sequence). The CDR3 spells CASSSGTGIYEQYF. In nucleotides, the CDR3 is TGTGCCAGCAGCTCCGGGACAGGTATTTACGAGCAGTACTTC.

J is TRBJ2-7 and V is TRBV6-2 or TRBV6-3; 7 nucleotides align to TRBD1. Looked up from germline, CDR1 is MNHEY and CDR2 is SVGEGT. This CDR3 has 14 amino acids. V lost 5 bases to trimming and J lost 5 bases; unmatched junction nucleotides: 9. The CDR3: CASSTGTVGHEQYF. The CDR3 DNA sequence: TGTGCCAGCAGTACGGGGACAGTCGGCCACGAGCAGTACTTC.

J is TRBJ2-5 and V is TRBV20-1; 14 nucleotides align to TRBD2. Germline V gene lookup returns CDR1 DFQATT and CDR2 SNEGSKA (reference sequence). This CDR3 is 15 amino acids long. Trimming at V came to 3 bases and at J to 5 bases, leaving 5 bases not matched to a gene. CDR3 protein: CSASLGLAGVETQYF. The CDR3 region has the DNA TGCAGTGCTAGTTTGGGACTAGCGGGGGTTGAGACCCAGTACTTC.

CDR3 loop: CASSAPGGAEAFF. In DNA, the CDR3 is TGTGCCAGCAGCGCCCCGGGGGGGGCTGAAGCTTTCTTT. The rearrangement links TRBV7-3 to TRBJ1-1, with D perhaps matching TRBD1 (5 bases). Trimming shortened V by 5 bases and J by 6 bases, and 13 bases separated the two germline ends. CDR1 is SGHTA and CDR2 is FQGTGA in the germline V gene. The CDR3 loop spans 13 amino acids.

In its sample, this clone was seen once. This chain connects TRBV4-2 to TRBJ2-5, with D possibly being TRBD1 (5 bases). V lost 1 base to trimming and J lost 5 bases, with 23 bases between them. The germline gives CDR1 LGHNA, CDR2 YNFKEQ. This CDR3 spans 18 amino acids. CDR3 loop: CASSQGVRLTGTAETQYF. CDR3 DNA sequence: TGTGCCAGCAGCCAAGGCGTCCGATTAACAGGTACCGCGGAGACCCAGTACTTC.

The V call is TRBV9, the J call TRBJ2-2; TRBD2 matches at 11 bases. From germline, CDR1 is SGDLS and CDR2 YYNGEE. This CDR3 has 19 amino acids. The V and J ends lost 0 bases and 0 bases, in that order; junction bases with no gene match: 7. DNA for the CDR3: TGTGCCAGCAGCGTAGCTGCTAGCGGGGGGTTCACGAACACCGGGGAGCTGTTTTTT. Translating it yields CASSVAASGGFTNTGELFF.

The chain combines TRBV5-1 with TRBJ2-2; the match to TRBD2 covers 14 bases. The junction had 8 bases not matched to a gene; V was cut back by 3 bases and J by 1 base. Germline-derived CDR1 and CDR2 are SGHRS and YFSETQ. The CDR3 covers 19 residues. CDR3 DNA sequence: TGCGCCAGCAGCTACTCTTCCGGGACTAGCGGGGGGAACACCGGGGAGCTGTTTTTT. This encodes CASSYSSGTSGGNTGELFF.

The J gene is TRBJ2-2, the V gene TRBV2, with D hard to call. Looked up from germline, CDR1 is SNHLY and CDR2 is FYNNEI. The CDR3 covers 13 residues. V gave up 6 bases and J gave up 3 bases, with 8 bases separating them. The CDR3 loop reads CASSLEHTGELFF. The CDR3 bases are TGTGCCAGCAGCCTCGAGCACACCGGGGAGCTGTTTTTT.

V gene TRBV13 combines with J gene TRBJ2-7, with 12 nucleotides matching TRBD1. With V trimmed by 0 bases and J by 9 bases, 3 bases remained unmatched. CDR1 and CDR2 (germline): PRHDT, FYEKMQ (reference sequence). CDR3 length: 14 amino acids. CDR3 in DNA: TGTGCCAGCAGCTTAGGGGGGACAGGGGGCCGGCAGTACTTC. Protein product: CASSLGGTGGRQYF.